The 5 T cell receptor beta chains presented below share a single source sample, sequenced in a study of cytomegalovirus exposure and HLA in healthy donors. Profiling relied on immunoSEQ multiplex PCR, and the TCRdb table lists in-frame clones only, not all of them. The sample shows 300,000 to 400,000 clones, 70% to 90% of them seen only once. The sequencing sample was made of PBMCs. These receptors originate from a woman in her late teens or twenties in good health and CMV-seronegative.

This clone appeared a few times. The CDR3 sequence: CASSRGPPGEAFF. The CDR3 DNA sequence: TGTGCCAGCAGCCGGGGCCCTCCGGGTGAAGCTTTCTTT. The chain carries TRBV4-2 and TRBJ1-1, with D possibly TRBD1 on 5 matching bases. This CDR3 contains 13 residues. Germline V gene lookup returns CDR1 LGHNA and CDR2 YNFKEQ. V was trimmed by 4 bases and J by 7 bases, leaving 13 bases between them.

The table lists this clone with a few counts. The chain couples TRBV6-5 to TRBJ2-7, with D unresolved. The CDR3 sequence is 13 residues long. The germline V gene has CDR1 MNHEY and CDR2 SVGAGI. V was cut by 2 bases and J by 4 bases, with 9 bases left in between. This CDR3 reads CASSYHQAYEQYF. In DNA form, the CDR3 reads TGTGCCAGCAGTTACCACCAGGCGTACGAGCAGTACTTC.

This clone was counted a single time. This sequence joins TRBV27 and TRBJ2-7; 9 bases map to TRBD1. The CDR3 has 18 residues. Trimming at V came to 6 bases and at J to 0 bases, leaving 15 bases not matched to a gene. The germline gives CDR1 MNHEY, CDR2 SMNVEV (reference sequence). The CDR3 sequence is CASSSKRAGTGPSYEQYF. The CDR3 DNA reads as TGTGCCAGCAGCTCAAAGAGAGCCGGGACAGGGCCCTCCTACGAGCAGTACTTC.

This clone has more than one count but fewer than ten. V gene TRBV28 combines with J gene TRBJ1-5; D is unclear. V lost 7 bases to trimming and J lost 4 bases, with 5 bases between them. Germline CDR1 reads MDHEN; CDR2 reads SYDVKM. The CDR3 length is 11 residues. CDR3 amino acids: CASTTNQPQHF. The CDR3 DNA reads TGTGCCAGCACCACAAATCAGCCCCAGCATTTT.

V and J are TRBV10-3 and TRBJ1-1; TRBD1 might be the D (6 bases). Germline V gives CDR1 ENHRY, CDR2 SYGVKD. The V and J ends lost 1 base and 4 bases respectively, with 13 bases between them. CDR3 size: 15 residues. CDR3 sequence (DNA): TGTGCCATCAGTGAGTACAACAACAGGGCCACTGAAGCTTTCTTT. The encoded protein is CAISEYNNRATEAFF.